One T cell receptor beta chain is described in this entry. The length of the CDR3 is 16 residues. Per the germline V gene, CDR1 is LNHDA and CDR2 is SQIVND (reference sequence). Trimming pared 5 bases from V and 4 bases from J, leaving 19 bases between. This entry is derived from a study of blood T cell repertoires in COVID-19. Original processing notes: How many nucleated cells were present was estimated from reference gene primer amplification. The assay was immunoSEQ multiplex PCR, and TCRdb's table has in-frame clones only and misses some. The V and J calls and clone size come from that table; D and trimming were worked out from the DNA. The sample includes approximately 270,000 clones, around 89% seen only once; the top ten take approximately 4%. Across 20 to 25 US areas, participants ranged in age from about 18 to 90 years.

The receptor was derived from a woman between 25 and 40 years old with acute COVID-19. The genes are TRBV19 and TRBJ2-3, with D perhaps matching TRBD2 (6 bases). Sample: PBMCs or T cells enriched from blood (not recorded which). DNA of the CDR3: TGTGCCAGTAGTCATCGGACTAAAGGGATTCCAGATACGCAGTATTTT. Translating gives CASSHRTKGIPDTQYF.